This is a list of T cell receptor beta chains from one sample in a study of T-cell reconstitution after alpha-beta-depleted transplantation in children. TCRdb called the PCR reads again in MiXCR, with one record for every CDR3 protein. The table lists 200,000 to 250,000 distinct CDR3 sequences, approximately 12% of them singletons. Specimen: PBMCs from the stem cell graft donor, collected from the stem cell graft. Receptors originate from a human donor who donated a stem cell graft to a child with acute lymphoblastic leukemia. The CDR3 runs from the conserved cysteine through the conserved F or W. D genes are given only for firm matches. Some rows mark clone size as missing; the rest say once, few, many or name a class of expanded clone.

>TRBV18|.|TRBJ2-1|.
CASSPSTNSISDEQFF
TGTGCCAGCTCACCCTCCACTAACAGTATATCCGATGAGCAGTTCTTC
>TRBV20-1|TRBD2|TRBJ2-1|many
CSARSSGDYNEQFF
TGCAGTGCTAGGTCTAGCGGAGATTACAATGAGCAGTTCTTC
>TRBV6-2/TRBV6-3|TRBD1|TRBJ1-1|.
CASSYSIGQGRREAFF
TGTGCCAGCAGTTACTCGATCGGACAGGGTAGACGAGAAGCTTTCTTT
>TRBV6-2/TRBV6-3|.|TRBJ2-3|many
CASSLIGERTDTQYF
TGTGCCAGCAGTCTCATCGGGGAACGCACAGATACGCAGTATTTT
>TRBV7-6|.|TRBJ1-3|many
CASSLAPTGNTIYF
TGTGCCAGCAGCTTAGCTCCAACTGGAAACACCATATATTTT
>TRBV20-1|TRBD1|TRBJ2-7|many
CSARDGDRVSYEQYF
TGCAGTGCTAGAGATGGGGACAGGGTAAGCTACGAGCAGTACTTC
>TRBV29-1|.|TRBJ2-7|many
CSVEEGSYEQYF
TGCAGCGTTGAAGAGGGGAGCTACGAGCAGTACTTC
>TRBV29-1|.|TRBJ1-1|many
CSVIRQDGVTEAFF
TGCAGCGTTATAAGGCAGGATGGGGTCACTGAAGCTTTCTTT
>TRBV20-1|.|TRBJ2-3|.
CSARDLGLVGLDTQYF
TGCAGTGCTAGAGATCTGGGGCTAGTTGGATTAGATACGCAGTATTTT
>TRBV28|.|TRBJ1-1|few
CASSYPGMGTEAFF
TGTGCCAGCAGCTACCCAGGGATGGGGACTGAAGCTTTCTTT
>TRBV29-1|TRBD1|TRBJ2-5|.
CSVSGDSGQETQYF
TGCAGCGTCTCAGGGGACAGCGGTCAAGAGACCCAGTACTTC
>TRBV20-1|.|TRBJ2-1|.
CSAREVGGRNNEQFF
TGCAGTGCTAGAGAGGTGGGTGGACGTAACAATGAGCAGTTCTTC
>TRBV9|TRBD2|TRBJ2-1|.
CANSVAGGRGDNEQFF
TGTGCCAACAGCGTAGCAGGCGGGAGAGGGGACAATGAGCAGTTCTTC
>TRBV10-3|.|TRBJ2-2|many
CAISESALNTGELFF
TGTGCCATCAGTGAGTCCGCACTGAACACCGGGGAGCTGTTTTTT
>TRBV20-1|.|TRBJ2-4|.
CSARGVVRDDQYF
TGCAGTGCTAGGGGGGTGGTGCGGGACGATCAGTACTTC
>TRBV7-9|.|TRBJ1-1|few
CASSLTGQNTEAFF
TGTGCCAGCAGCTTAACTGGGCAGAACACTGAAGCTTTCTTT
>TRBV7-8|.|TRBJ2-7|many
CASSLLGFDEQYF
TGTGCCAGCAGCTTACTAGGTTTCGACGAGCAGTACTTC
>TRBV5-1|TRBD1|TRBJ2-5|many
CASSNGQGEETQYF
TGCGCCAGCAGCAACGGACAGGGGGAAGAGACCCAGTACTTC
>TRBV5-1|.|TRBJ1-6|many
CASRGVGGDNSPLHF
TGCGCCAGCAGAGGGGTTGGAGGAGATAATTCACCCCTCCACTTT
>TRBV28|.|TRBJ1-1|many
CASRAFYLVNTEAFF
TGTGCCAGCAGGGCATTTTACCTAGTGAACACTGAAGCTTTCTTT
>TRBV29-1|.|TRBJ1-1|few
CSVVHTEAFF
TGCAGCGTGGTGCACACTGAAGCTTTCTTT
>TRBV6-6|.|TRBJ2-3|many
CASAQDMGTQYF
TGTGCCAGCGCCCAGGATATGGGGACGCAGTATTTT
>TRBV6-1|.|TRBJ2-7|many
CASSISGGGGYTYEQYF
TGTGCCAGCAGTATCAGTGGTGGGGGAGGATACACCTACGAGCAGTACTTC
>TRBV28|.|TRBJ2-2|many
CASSLVGGTTGELFF
TGTGCCAGCAGTTTGGTGGGGGGCACCACCGGGGAGCTGTTTTTT
>TRBV30|TRBD2|TRBJ2-1|.
CAWASGGAWEQFF
TGTGCCTGGGCCAGCGGGGGGGCCTGGGAGCAGTTCTTC
>TRBV28|.|TRBJ1-3|.
CASSSILYRAIFRNTIYF
TGTGCCAGCAGCTCAATCCTCTACCGGGCCATATTCCGAAACACCATATATTTT
>TRBV7-2|TRBD1|TRBJ2-2|many
CASSFTGGIRRSGELFF
TGTGCCAGCAGCTTTACAGGGGGGATAAGAAGATCCGGGGAGCTGTTTTTT
>TRBV12-3/TRBV12-4|.|TRBJ1-5|many
CASSLGQSGQPQHF
TGTGCCAGCAGTTTAGGACAGTCAGGCCAGCCCCAGCATTTT
>TRBV12-3/TRBV12-4|.|TRBJ1-6|many
CASSLRSGGNSPLHF
TGTGCCAGCAGTCTCCGATCCGGTGGGAATTCACCCCTCCACTTT
>TRBV2|.|TRBJ1-5|many
CASSTTLETYQPQHF
TGTGCCAGCAGTACTACCCTTGAGACCTATCAGCCCCAGCATTTT
>TRBV6-5|.|TRBJ2-3|many
CASSYSGDTQYF
TGTGCCAGCAGTTACTCAGGGGATACGCAGTATTTT
>TRBV20-1|TRBD2|TRBJ2-2|.
CCARDLASGENTGELFF
TGCTGCGCTAGAGATTTGGCTAGCGGTGAGAACACCGGGGAGCTGTTTTTT
>TRBV6-2/TRBV6-3|TRBD1|TRBJ2-4|many
CASSYAGTGQYF
TGTGCCAGCAGTTACGCCGGGACAGGCCAGTACTTC
>TRBV6-1|.|TRBJ2-1|few
CASDERVSYNEQFF
TGTGCCAGTGACGAGCGGGTCTCCTACAATGAGCAGTTCTTC
>TRBV10-3|.|TRBJ2-3|many
CATKGVITDTQYF
TGTGCCACCAAAGGGGTGATCACAGATACGCAGTATTTT
>TRBV5-1|TRBD1|TRBJ1-1|many
CASSLGQGGAEAFF
TGCGCCAGCAGCTTGGGACAGGGGGGAGCTGAAGCTTTCTTT
>TRBV28|TRBD2|TRBJ2-1|many
CASCLMEPGLQDEQFF
TGTGCCAGCTGCTTAATGGAACCGGGACTACAGGATGAGCAGTTCTTC
>TRBV10-2|.|TRBJ2-7|many
CASSETLVYEQYF
TGCGCCAGCAGTGAAACATTGGTCTACGAGCAGTACTTC
>TRBV18|TRBD1|TRBJ2-7|few
CASSQGQSSYEQYF
TGTGCCAGCTCGCAGGGACAGTCCTCCTACGAGCAGTACTTC
>TRBV3-1|.|TRBJ1-4|many
CASSPRGARHEKLFF
TGTGCCAGCAGCCCCAGAGGGGCCCGACATGAAAAACTGTTTTTT
>TRBV7-8|.|TRBJ1-3|once
CASSLAGQNSGNTIYF
TGTGCCAGCAGCTTAGCTGGACAGAACTCTGGAAACACCATATATTTT
>TRBV6-1|TRBD1|TRBJ1-5|.
CASRDREWNQPQHF
TGTGCCAGCAGGGACAGGGAGTGGAATCAGCCCCAGCATTTT
>TRBV12-3/TRBV12-4|.|TRBJ2-3|many
CASSFTSPSTDTQYF
TGTGCCAGCAGTTTTACCAGCCCTAGCACAGATACGCAGTATTTT
>TRBV4-3|.|TRBJ2-7|many
CASSQATGSYEQYF
TGCGCCAGCAGCCAAGCTACAGGGTCCTACGAGCAGTACTTC
>TRBV7-2|.|TRBJ2-2|.
CASSLRTTFGELFF
TGTGCCAGCAGCTTACGGACTACCTTCGGGGAGCTGTTTTTT
>TRBV2|.|TRBJ1-6|many
CASIDGPQQNSPLHF
TGTGCCAGCATTGACGGGCCGCAGCAGAATTCACCCCTCCACTTT
>TRBV7-2|.|TRBJ2-7|many
CASSLGGARSEQYF
TGTGCCAGCAGCTTAGGCGGTGCCCGGTCGGAGCAGTACTTC